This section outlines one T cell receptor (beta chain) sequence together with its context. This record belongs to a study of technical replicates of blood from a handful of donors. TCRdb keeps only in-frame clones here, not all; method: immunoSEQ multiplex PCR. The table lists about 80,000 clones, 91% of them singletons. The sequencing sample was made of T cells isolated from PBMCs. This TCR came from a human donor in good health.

The CDR3 loop is CASSQEVSDYSNQPQHF. The CDR3 DNA reads as TGCGCCAGCAGCCAAGAGGTGTCAGATTATAGCAATCAGCCCCAGCATTTT. The genes are TRBV4-1 and TRBJ1-5; no firm D call. The CDR3 consists of 17 residues. V lost 0 bases, J lost 0 bases, and 12 bases lay in between. The V gene's germline CDR1 is MGHRA and CDR2 YSYEKL.